The 8 T cell receptor beta chains below all came from one sample that was sequenced in a study of T cells in Graves' hyperthyroidism and ophthalmopathy. There were TCR beta CDR3 regions amplified from RNA transcripts. A set of HTBI primers served as the primers for a first-round RT-PCR of the TCR CDR3. TCRdb recomputed calls from the multiplex PCR reads with MiXCR, one row per CDR3 protein. The sample comprises around 580,000 distinct CDR3 sequences, about 45% of which are singletons, and 7.5% to 8.5% rests with the top ten. Sequencing was done on a sample of peripheral blood or thyroid tissue (not recorded which). The receptors come from a woman between 18 and 29 years old with Graves' hyperthyroidism.

DNA for the CDR3: TGCAGTCTCCCGGGGGATGGGACTGAAGCTTTCTTT. Amino acid sequence: CSLPGDGTEAFF. The rearrangement uses TRBV20-1 and TRBJ1-1; possibly TRBD1 for D (5 bases). Per germline, CDR1 DFQATT and CDR2 SNEGSKA (reference sequence). The CDR3 extends over 12 amino acids. Trimming left V 8 bases short and J 5 bases short, with 15 bases between.

This chain uses TRBV29-1 with TRBJ1-5; perhaps TRBD1 as D (6 bases). The CDR3 is 10 amino acids. Germline-derived CDR1 and CDR2 are SQVTM and ANQGSEA. With 8 bases removed from V and 6 bases from J, the gap between germline ends came to 8 bases. The CDR3 here is CSLGGQPQHF. DNA of the CDR3: TGCAGCTTAGGGGGTCAGCCCCAGCATTTT.

This clonotype was counted many times. The V and J genes are TRBV2 and TRBJ1-5, with 7 bases fitting TRBD1. Looked up from germline, CDR1 is SNHLY and CDR2 is FYNNEI. V was clipped by 6 bases and J by 1 base; unmatched bases: 9. The CDR3 loop spans 16 amino acids. The CDR3 sequence: CASRVTGNPSNQPQHF. CDR3 bases: TGTGCCAGCAGGGTGACAGGGAACCCCAGCAATCAGCCCCAGCATTTT.

The chain has TRBV20-1 and TRBJ2-1, with D maybe TRBD2 (5 bases). The ends were cut back, 4 bases at V and 8 bases at J, with 18 bases in the middle. The V gene's germline CDR1 is DFQATT and CDR2 SNEGSKA (reference sequence). The CDR3 consists of 14 residues. The CDR3 protein is CSATAPTSSYEQFF. For the CDR3, the DNA is TGCAGTGCTACGGCCCCCACTAGTAGCTATGAGCAGTTCTTC.

The table lists this clonotype with many counts. The gene calls are TRBV6-6 and TRBJ1-6; 7 nucleotides line up with TRBD1. This CDR3 comprises 15 residues. Germline CDR1 reads MNHNY; CDR2 reads SVGAGI (reference sequence). J gave up 8 bases and V 4 bases, and 8 bases lay outside the gene matches. The CDR3 region has the DNA TGTGCCAGCAGTTCAGGAGGGGGCGCGGATTCACCCCTCCACTTT. Translation: CASSSGGGADSPLHF.

This clonotype was found many times. The V and J genes are TRBV7-9 and TRBJ2-5; 7 nucleotides line up with TRBD1. This CDR3 is built from 14 residues. V was pared by 5 bases and J by 5 bases, with 8 bases of the junction left unmatched. Germline V gives CDR1 SEHNR, CDR2 FQNEAQ (reference sequence). DNA for the CDR3: TGTGCCAGCAGCCAACCAGGGGGTGGTGAGACCCAGTACTTC. This encodes CASSQPGGGETQYF.

This clonotype has at least ten counts. V gene TRBV10-3 combines with J gene TRBJ1-4; D gene uncertain. The CDR3 contains 15 residues. V lost 2 bases and J lost 3, with 10 bases in between. The germline CDR1 and CDR2 sequences are ENHRY and SYGVKD. For the CDR3, the DNA is TGTGCCATCAGTGAGACCTGGAGGCCTAATGAAAAACTGTTTTTT. Translating it yields CAISETWRPNEKLFF.

The table lists this clonotype with a few counts. The CDR3 spells CASSYGQLLNEKLFF. The CDR3 nucleotides read TGTGCCAGCAGCTACGGACAGCTTCTTAATGAAAAACTGTTTTTT. This chain connects TRBV2 to TRBJ1-4, with D tentatively TRBD1 (6 bases). This CDR3 comprises 15 residues. Trimming took 6 bases from V and 4 from J, leaving 15 bases between them. The germline CDR1 and CDR2 sequences are SNHLY and FYNNEI.